Below are 10 T cell receptor beta chains sequenced from a single sample in a study of identical twins. TCRdb fed the 5' RACE reads into MiXCR, producing one record per CDR3 protein. The sample includes 690,000 or so distinct CDR3 sequences, around 5.7% seen only once; the top ten take around 2%. Sequences were obtained from naive T cells sorted from blood. The receptor source for this set is a man between 18 and 29 years old in good health.

The chain uses TRBV7-9 and TRBJ2-2, with D tentatively TRBD2 (5 bases). The germline V gene encodes CDR1 SEHNR and CDR2 FQNEAQ (reference sequence). The CDR3 contains 14 residues. V shed 3 bases and J shed 5 bases, with 10 bases lying between them. CDR3: CASSFRGPTGELFF. CDR3 bases: TGTGCCAGCAGCTTCCGGGGTCCGACCGGGGAGCTGTTTTTT.

This clonotype was counted at least ten times. One junction end disagrees with the germline gene, perhaps due to a read error. This chain links TRBV6-6 with TRBJ1-3; D is ambiguous. Germline V gives CDR1 MNHNY, CDR2 SVGAGI (reference sequence). The CDR3 covers 13 residues. The CDR3 DNA sequence: TGTGCCAGCAGTTCGAACCCCGGGAGCACTAGGCATTTT. Its translation is CASSSNPGSTRHF.

This clonotype was counted at least ten times. V gene TRBV5-1 combines with J gene TRBJ2-1; 9 positions match TRBD2. Germline V CDR1 and CDR2: SGHRS, YFSETQ. Trimming took 2 bases from V and 12 from J; bases not matched to a gene: 15. This CDR3 region has 16 residues. The CDR3 protein is CASSLIAGEKGVRQFF. CDR3 DNA: TGCGCCAGCAGCTTAATAGCGGGAGAGAAGGGGGTAAGGCAGTTCTTC.

This clonotype was seen repeatedly, ten times or more. This sequence joins TRBV25-1 and TRBJ2-3, with 7 bases that match TRBD1. The V gene end was trimmed by 4 bases and the J gene end by 4 bases; junction bases not matched to a gene: 2. The germline CDR1 and CDR2 sequences are MGHDK and SYGVNS. CDR3 length: 13 residues. CDR3 nucleotide sequence: TGTGCCAGCAGTGCCGGGACAGCAGATACGCAGTATTTT. This encodes CASSAGTADTQYF.

Note on this clonotype: One end of the junction fails to match germline, which may point to a read error. The chain couples TRBV15 to TRBJ2-7; D uncertain. The length of the CDR3 is 11 residues. CDR1 is LNHNV and CDR2 is YYDKDF in the germline V gene (reference sequence). The CDR3 region has the DNA TGTGCCACTAAAACGGCAGACGAGCATGCCTTC. Amino acid sequence: CATKTADEHAF.

This clonotype was observed a few times. The rearrangement joins TRBV5-1 to TRBJ2-3; no definite D call. The germline V gene has CDR1 SGHRS and CDR2 YFSETQ. V was clipped by 7 bases and J by 0 bases, with 9 bases between them. CDR3 size: 13 residues. Here the CDR3 reads CASGDSSTDTQYF. In DNA, the CDR3 is TGCGCCAGCGGCGATTCTAGCACAGATACGCAGTATTTT.

This clonotype was counted many times. This chain connects TRBV10-3 to TRBJ2-3; maybe TRBD1 (5 bases). With 9 bases removed from V and 0 bases from J, the gap between germline ends came to 22 bases. This CDR3 contains 17 residues. Germline assignment: CDR1 ENHRY and CDR2 SYGVKD. CDR3 loop: CAMAQAVGLSSTDTQYF. The DNA of the CDR3 is TGTGCCATGGCTCAGGCGGTGGGGCTTAGCAGCACAGATACGCAGTATTTT.

This clonotype showed up just a few times. The genes are TRBV28 and TRBJ1-3; 7 bases align to TRBD1. The CDR3 contains 16 residues. CDR1 MDHEN and CDR2 SYDVKM come from the germline V gene. The junction had 6 bases not matched to a gene; V was cut back by 4 bases and J by 0 bases. The CDR3, as DNA: TGTGCCAGCAGTTACTTCGACAGGGTCTCTGGAAACACCATATATTTT. Encoded protein: CASSYFDRVSGNTIYF.

The rearrangement uses TRBV6-5 and TRBJ2-5; the D is unclear. Germline CDR1 reads MNHEY; CDR2 reads SVGAGI. The CDR3 is made up of 13 amino acids. Trimming took off 2 bases at V and 2 bases at J, with 6 bases between the two ends. CDR3 residues: CASSYVGQETQYF. In DNA form, the CDR3 reads TGTGCCAGCAGTTACGTGGGGCAAGAGACCCAGTACTTC.

The J gene is TRBJ2-1, the V gene TRBV10-3, with D hard to call. Germline values: CDR1 ENHRY, CDR2 SYGVKD. V dropped 4 bases and J dropped 5 bases, with 9 bases sitting between them. The CDR3 is 13 amino acids. CDR3 loop: CAISGSLDNEQFF. CDR3 nucleotide sequence: TGTGCCATCAGTGGCTCACTCGACAATGAGCAGTTCTTC.